The 30 T cell receptor beta chains given below trace back to one sample, sequenced in a study of T-cell memory formation after mild COVID-19. TCRdb redid the calling of the 5' RACE reads with MiXCR, one entry per CDR3 protein. This sample has 430,000 or so distinct CDR3 sequences, with approximately 23% found just once. Specimen: PBMCs or a T cell subset sorted from them (not recorded which). Receptors originate from an adult woman who had mild COVID-19 (a few samples of this study predate the infection). Cell type and time point are not known.

This clonotype came up a few times. The genes are TRBV5-1 and TRBJ1-1; maybe TRBD1 (5 bases). Trimming pared 1 base from V and 1 base from J, leaving 14 bases between. In germline, CDR1 is SGHRS, CDR2 YFSETQ. This CDR3 is 16 amino acids long. CDR3 in DNA: TGCGCCAGCAGCTTGAGGGGAGAGGGGTCGAACACTGAAGCTTTCTTT. Translation: CASSLRGEGSNTEAFF.

This clonotype was detected a few times. This rearrangement joins TRBV7-2 to TRBJ2-3; 9 nucleotides line up with TRBD2. The CDR3 is made up of 18 amino acids. The germline CDR1 and CDR2 sequences are SGHTA and FQGNSA. V shed 1 base, J shed 4 bases, and the junction held 12 bases outside the gene matches. CDR3 DNA sequence: TGTGCCAGCAGCTTAGTAGTTGCAGCGGGGGGAAATTCAGATACGCAGTATTTT. It encodes CASSLVVAAGGNSDTQYF.

The J gene is TRBJ2-3, the V gene TRBV7-2, with D unclear. V was clipped by 3 bases and J by 2 bases, with 9 bases between them. Germline CDR1 reads SGHTA; CDR2 reads FQGNSA. The CDR3 spans 14 residues. In nucleotides, the CDR3 is TGTGCCAGCAGCTTCTCCAGTCTCACAGATACGCAGTATTTT. Its protein product is CASSFSSLTDTQYF.

This clonotype was counted only a few times. The chain recombines TRBV4-1 with TRBJ2-1; the D gene could be TRBD1 or TRBD2 (6 bases each). Germline lookup yields CDR1 MGHRA and CDR2 YSYEKL. With 1 base removed from V and 2 bases from J, the gap between germline ends came to 15 bases. The CDR3 is made up of 17 amino acids. CDR3 protein: CASSQGRGRYPYNEQFF. The CDR3 DNA reads as TGCGCCAGCAGCCAAGGGAGGGGGAGGTACCCCTACAATGAGCAGTTCTTC.

The gene calls are TRBV5-1 and TRBJ1-5, with 8 bases lining up with TRBD1. Germline trimming cut 0 bases from V and 1 base from J; bases unmatched to any gene: 0. The CDR3 is 15 residues long. Germline CDR1 reads SGHRS; CDR2 reads YFSETQ. The CDR3 reads CASSLGTGSNQPQHF. CDR3 nucleotide sequence: TGCGCCAGCAGCTTGGGGACAGGGAGCAATCAGCCCCAGCATTTT.

This clonotype was seen a few times. The rearrangement links TRBV5-1 to TRBJ2-7, with a weak D call TRBD1 (7 bases). The CDR3 has 13 amino acids. Trimming shortened V by 8 bases and J by 7 bases, and 19 bases separated the two germline ends. Germline V gene sequence: CDR1 SGHRS, CDR2 YFSETQ. CDR3 bases: TGCGCCAGAAGCCAAACAGGGGCGGGAGAGCAGTACTTC. It codes for CARSQTGAGEQYF.

The J gene is TRBJ2-7, the V gene TRBV19; D is tentatively TRBD1 or TRBD2 (5 bases each). Per germline, CDR1 LNHDA and CDR2 SQIVND (reference sequence). This CDR3 has 15 residues. With 3 bases removed from V and 0 bases from J, the gap between germline ends came to 12 bases. CDR3 loop: CASSMGTHSSYEQYF. DNA for the CDR3: TGTGCCAGTAGTATGGGGACCCATAGCTCCTACGAGCAGTACTTC. Combining the CDR3 with reference TRBV19 and TRBJ2-7 gives the whole variable domain DGGITQSPKYLFRKEGQNVTLSCEQNLNHDAMYWYRQDPGQGLRLIYYSQIVNDFQKGDIAEGYSVSREKKESFPLTVTSAQKNPTAFYLCASSMGTHSSYEQYFGPGTRLTVT.

The rearrangement uses TRBV2 and TRBJ2-7; 9 positions agree with TRBD1. The germline V gene has CDR1 SNHLY and CDR2 FYNNEI. The CDR3 runs to 15 residues. Trimming took 5 bases from V and 4 from J; bases not matched to a gene: 9. The CDR3 DNA follows: TGTGCCAGCAGTCATCCGGGACAGGGTATATACGAGCAGTACTTC. Translated: CASSHPGQGIYEQYF. Supplemented by reference TRBV2 and TRBJ2-7, the full variable domain reads EPEVTQTPSHQVTQMGQEVILRCVPISNHLYFYWYRQILGQKVEFLVSFYNNEISEKSEIFDDQFSVERPDGSNFTLKIRSTKLEDSAMYFCASSHPGQGIYEQYFGPGTRLTVT.

Here the CDR3 DNA reads TGCAGTGCTAGTGGGAATCCCCTTGACGGCTACACCTTC. Its translation is CSASGNPLDGYTF. This chain uses TRBV20-1 with TRBJ1-2; D is unclear. V was cut by 3 bases and J by 8 bases, with 16 bases left in between. The CDR3 runs 13 residues. Looked up from germline, CDR1 is DFQATT and CDR2 is SNEGSKA (reference sequence).

The rearrangement joins TRBV9 to TRBJ1-1, with D possibly matching TRBD1 (5 bases). Germline CDR1 and CDR2: SGDLS and YYNGEE. With 3 bases removed from V and 1 base from J, the gap between germline ends came to 7 bases. The CDR3 runs to 13 residues. The CDR3 DNA follows: TGTGCCAGCAGCGATACAGGGAACACTGAAGCTTTCTTT. It specifies CASSDTGNTEAFF.

CDR3 nucleotides: TGTGCCAGCACCCCGGACAGGCGCTCCTACGAGCAGTACTTC. The encoded protein is CASTPDRRSYEQYF. This chain joins TRBV27 and TRBJ2-7; 7 bases agree with TRBD1. This CDR3 is built from 14 residues. V trimming: 7 bases; J trimming: 0 bases; junction bases outside the gene matches: 6. The germline CDR1 and CDR2 sequences are MNHEY and SMNVEV (reference sequence).

The rearrangement uses TRBV5-1 and TRBJ2-5; D gene uncertain. Trimming pared 0 bases from V and 1 base from J, leaving 7 bases between. The CDR3 is made up of 14 amino acids. Germline V gives CDR1 SGHRS, CDR2 YFSETQ. The CDR3 bases are TGCGCCAGCAGCTTGGGGCAGATCCAAGAGACCCAGTACTTC. It is translated as CASSLGQIQETQYF.

The chain has TRBV4-1 and TRBJ2-3, with 7 bases matching TRBD2. Unmatched junction bases numbered 6, after V lost 1 base and J lost 5 bases. Germline V gene data show CDR1 as MGHRA and CDR2 as YSYEKL. The CDR3 is 15 amino acids. The CDR3 loop is CASSQAHPGGDTQYF. The CDR3 region has the DNA TGCGCCAGCAGCCAAGCCCATCCGGGGGGAGATACGCAGTATTTT.

This clonotype came up a few times. The chain combines TRBV29-1 with TRBJ2-1; D ambiguous. The germline gives CDR1 SQVTM, CDR2 ANQGSEA. The CDR3 contains 15 residues. The germline V and J ends were trimmed by 4 bases and 7 bases, with 20 bases remaining between them. For the CDR3, the DNA is TGCAGCGTTGTGGAGAGATACAAACGATTAAATGAGCAGTTCTTC. Amino acids: CSVVERYKRLNEQFF.

This clonotype was picked up a small number of times. V usage is TRBV29-1 and J usage is TRBJ2-2, with D perhaps TRBD1 (6 bases). V was pared by 7 bases and J by 3 bases, with 18 bases between. Germline V lookup: CDR1 SQVTM, CDR2 ANQGSEA. This CDR3 comprises 15 residues. In DNA form, the CDR3 reads TGCAGCGCTCTTTTAGACAGGCCTTACACCGGGGAGCTGTTTTTT. The encoded protein is CSALLDRPYTGELFF.

This clonotype has just a few counts. V is TRBV5-1 and J is TRBJ2-7; weak D call: TRBD1 (7 bases). V lost 2 bases, J lost 0 bases, and 15 bases lay in between. The CDR3 is 16 residues long. Germline V gives CDR1 SGHRS, CDR2 YFSETQ. The DNA of the CDR3 is TGCGCCAGCAGCTTTCGTGGAGGGGGCTACTCCTACGAGCAGTACTTC. Translating gives CASSFRGGGYSYEQYF.

The J gene is TRBJ2-1, the V gene TRBV30, with 7 bases aligning to TRBD2. This CDR3 is built from 14 residues. The V segment lost 3 bases and the J segment 9 bases; nucleotides outside the gene matches: 11. Germline V lookup: CDR1 GTSNPN, CDR2 SVGIG (reference sequence). CDR3 nucleotides: TGTGCCTGGAGACGGCGGGAGAACCGGGTTGAGCAGTTCTTC. It translates to CAWRRRENRVEQFF.

The V call is TRBV12-3 or TRBV12-4, the J call TRBJ2-1; the match to TRBD1 covers 11 bases. Trimming removed 8 bases from V and 6 bases from J; junction bases left unmatched: 6. The CDR3 is 14 amino acids. The DNA of the CDR3 is TGTGCCAGCGATTCCGGGACAGGGGGCAATGAGCAGTTCTTC. Amino acid sequence: CASDSGTGGNEQFF.

The gene calls are TRBV4-3 and TRBJ1-5; tentative D call: TRBD1 (5 bases). The CDR3 runs to 13 residues. Trimming stripped 0 bases from V and 8 bases from J, with 8 bases between. The germline gives CDR1 LGHNA, CDR2 YSLEER. CDR3 in DNA: TGCGCCAGCAGCCAAGATGGAGGGGAGCCCCAGCATTTT. Protein product: CASSQDGGEPQHF.

This clonotype was picked up a small number of times. This chain connects TRBV5-5 to TRBJ2-1, with D maybe TRBD2 (5 bases). Trimming stripped 5 bases from V and 5 bases from J, with 11 bases between. Germline loops: CDR1 SGHKS, CDR2 YYEKEE (reference sequence). The CDR3 covers 13 residues. CDR3 DNA: TGTGCCAGCAGGCTAGGAGGCAACAATGAGCAGTTCTTC. It encodes CASRLGGNNEQFF.

In this sample, this clonotype turned up many times. The V gene is TRBV5-1, the J gene TRBJ2-5; 7 bases align to TRBD1. The CDR3 spans 15 residues. CDR1 SGHRS and CDR2 YFSETQ come from the germline V gene. Trimming at V came to 0 bases and at J to 0 bases, leaving 2 bases not matched to a gene. The CDR3 DNA reads TGCGCCAGCAGCTTGGGAGACAGGGACCAAGAGACCCAGTACTTC. Protein: CASSLGDRDQETQYF.

CDR3 sequence reads: CASSSTPWAGGGAFF. As DNA, the CDR3 is TGTGCCAGCAGTTCAACCCCCTGGGCGGGGGGTGGTGCTTTCTTT. The chain is built from TRBV27 and TRBJ1-1; D is perhaps TRBD1 (5 bases). V shed 4 bases and J shed 11 bases, with 23 bases lying between them. Germline V gene lookup returns CDR1 MNHEY and CDR2 SMNVEV (reference sequence). The CDR3 runs to 15 residues.

The chain has TRBV6-2 or TRBV6-3 and TRBJ2-7; weak D call: TRBD1 (6 bases). There are 16 residues in the CDR3. Germline CDR1 MNHEY, CDR2 SVGEGT. V was cut by 6 bases and J by 0 bases, with 18 bases left in between. The CDR3 bases are TGTGCCAGCAGACAAAGCCCGCAGGGGCACTCCTACGAGCAGTACTTC. Amino acids: CASRQSPQGHSYEQYF.

This clonotype turned up a few times. This rearrangement joins TRBV5-1 to TRBJ2-5; no definite D call. The CDR3 runs 14 residues. V lost 3 bases and J lost 3, with 12 bases in between. CDR1 and CDR2 from the germline V gene are SGHRS and YFSETQ. This chain's CDR3 is CASSSRSWEETQYF. The CDR3 DNA follows: TGCGCCAGCAGCTCTCGCAGTTGGGAAGAGACCCAGTACTTC.

The V call is TRBV9, the J call TRBJ1-5; TRBD1 matches at 9 bases. Unmatched junction bases numbered 1, after V lost 0 bases and J lost 3 bases. The CDR3 runs 15 residues. Germline loops: CDR1 SGDLS, CDR2 YYNGEE. The CDR3, as DNA: TGTGCCAGCAGCGTAGGGGACAGGGTCAATCAGCCCCAGCATTTT. Translated, it gives CASSVGDRVNQPQHF. Full variable domain (remainder filled in from reference TRBV9 and TRBJ1-5): DSGVTQTPKHLITATGQRVTLRCSPRSGDLSVYWYQQSLDQGLQFLIQYYNGEERAKGNILERFSAQQFPDLHSELNLSSLELGDSALYFCASSVGDRVNQPQHFGDGTRLSIL.

The table lists this clonotype with a few counts. This chain uses TRBV20-1 with TRBJ2-1; D not certain. Germline V gene data show CDR1 as DFQATT and CDR2 as SNEGSKA (reference sequence). The CDR3 has 8 amino acids. CDR3 loop: CMVDEQFF. The CDR3 region has the DNA TGCATGGTGGATGAGCAGTTCTTC.

This chain connects TRBV6-2 or TRBV6-3 to TRBJ2-7, with 9 bases lining up with TRBD1. The CDR3 runs to 15 residues. Germline V lookup: CDR1 MNHEY, CDR2 SVGEGT. The V gene end was trimmed by 7 bases and the J gene end by 5 bases; junction bases not matched to a gene: 12. The CDR3 bases are TGTGCCAGCACCCTACTAGGGACAGGGTACCACGAGCAGTACTTC. Protein product: CASTLLGTGYHEQYF.

This chain uses TRBV5-4 with TRBJ2-7; the match to TRBD1 covers 7 bases. In germline, CDR1 is SGHNT, CDR2 YYREEE (reference sequence). The length of the CDR3 is 15 residues. The V segment lost 4 bases and the J segment 0 bases; nucleotides outside the gene matches: 7. The CDR3 nucleotides read TGTGCCAGCAGCCTGGGACAGTGGTCCTCCTACGAGCAGTACTTC. This gives the protein CASSLGQWSSYEQYF.

V and J are TRBV12-3 or TRBV12-4 and TRBJ2-1, with 8 positions matching TRBD1. The CDR3 runs 16 residues. V dropped 6 bases and J dropped 0; count of bases not matched to a gene: 7. CDR3 coding DNA: TGTGCCAGCAGACGACAGGGGATAACCTCCTACAATGAGCAGTTCTTC. This gives the protein CASRRQGITSYNEQFF.

This clonotype was found a few times. The chain carries TRBV6-5 and TRBJ2-3; D assignment may be TRBD1 or TRBD2 (5 bases each). This CDR3 has 15 amino acids. Looked up from germline, CDR1 is MNHEY and CDR2 is SVGAGI. The germline V and J ends were trimmed by 5 bases and 2 bases, with 14 bases remaining between them. CDR3 sequence (DNA): TGTGCCAGCAGTCCCCGCTTGGGGGACACAGATACGCAGTATTTT. It encodes CASSPRLGDTDTQYF.